This T cell receptor (beta chain) was recovered during a study of T cell responses to AZD1222 COVID-19 vaccine. Study observations and caveats: Females outnumbered males among donors, who were mostly white British; clonal diversity was possibly underestimated. Only a handful of people who got AZD1222 tested seropositive at baseline. Vaccination with two AZD1222 doses was followed by a rise in Spike-specific TCR breadth and depth.

The assay was immunoSEQ multiplex PCR, and TCRdb's table has in-frame clones only and misses some. The table records 75,000 to 90,000 clones, approximately 89% of them present only once. Comments on this clone: Its antigen is still unknown.

The sample consisted of peripheral blood, taken 28 days after the second AZD1222 dose. This clonotype was sampled from an adult who received the AZD1222 COVID-19 vaccine.

CDR3 protein: CASSQDTLAGELGEQYF. The DNA for the CDR3 is TGTGCCAGCAGCCAAGATACACTAGCGGGAGAGCTAGGCGAGCAGTACTTC. This chain uses TRBV3-1 (or the pseudogene TRBV3-2) with TRBJ2-7; 11 bases align to TRBD2. Germline values: CDR1 LGHDT, CDR2 YNNKEL (reference sequence). The CDR3 has 17 residues. J gave up 6 bases and V 0 bases, and 10 bases lay outside the gene matches.